The rows below give T cell receptor beta chains drawn from one sample of a study of shared clonotypes between healthy human individuals. The protocol was immunoSEQ multiplex PCR, while the TCRdb copy is restricted to in-frame clones and leaves out a portion. The sample gives 2.5 million or so clones, more than 80% of which show up once; roughly 0.14% is in the top ten. Sequencing used naive CD4+ T cells sorted from blood. The receptors shown here come from a man aged 18 to 29 in good health. Both conserved end residues are part of each CDR3. Each record gives: D gene, CDR3 length, V gene, clone size, J gene, CDR3 DNA, CDR3 protein. D genes are given only for firm matches. A clone size is listed for some rows: how often the clone was seen (once, few, many), or a class if it is expanded.

>TRBD1|13|TRBV29-1|.|TRBJ1-2
TGCAGCGTTGGCACAGGGGCCAACTATGGCTACACCTTC
CSVGTGANYGYTF
>.|14|TRBV19|.|TRBJ1-2
TGTGCCAGTAGTCCGGGCGGGGGGAACTATGGCTACACCTTC
CASSPGGGNYGYTF
>.|15|TRBV5-4|.|TRBJ2-2
TGTGCCAGCAGCCTGGGACGGCCAAACACCGGGGAGCTGTTTTTT
CASSLGRPNTGELFF
>.|14|TRBV18|.|TRBJ1-2
TGTGCCAGCTCACCGGACCGAAGCGGTTATGGCTACACCTTC
CASSPDRSGYGYTF
>.|15|TRBV19|once|TRBJ1-1
TGTGCCAGTAGACCACGACCGGGGGGGAACACTGAAGCTTTCTTT
CASRPRPGGNTEAFF
>.|17|TRBV11-3|.|TRBJ2-1
TGTGCCAGCAGCTTAGGAGGCGGGGGCCGCAATGACAATGAGCAGTTCTTC
CASSLGGGGRNDNEQFF
>.|14|TRBV5-5|.|TRBJ2-2
TGTGCCAGCAGCACTCGGGGGACATACGGGGAGCTGTTTTTT
CASSTRGTYGELFF
>TRBD2|15|TRBV6-5|.|TRBJ2-3
TGTGCCAGCAGTTTACTAGCGGGAGCAACAGATACGCAGTATTTT
CASSLLAGATDTQYF
>.|13|TRBV6-6|.|TRBJ2-7
TGTGCCAGCGGTGGGACGGTTCCCTACGAGCAGTACTTC
CASGGTVPYEQYF
>.|13|TRBV5-6|.|TRBJ2-7
TGTGCCAGCAGCTTGGATACTGCCTACGAGCAGTACTTC
CASSLDTAYEQYF